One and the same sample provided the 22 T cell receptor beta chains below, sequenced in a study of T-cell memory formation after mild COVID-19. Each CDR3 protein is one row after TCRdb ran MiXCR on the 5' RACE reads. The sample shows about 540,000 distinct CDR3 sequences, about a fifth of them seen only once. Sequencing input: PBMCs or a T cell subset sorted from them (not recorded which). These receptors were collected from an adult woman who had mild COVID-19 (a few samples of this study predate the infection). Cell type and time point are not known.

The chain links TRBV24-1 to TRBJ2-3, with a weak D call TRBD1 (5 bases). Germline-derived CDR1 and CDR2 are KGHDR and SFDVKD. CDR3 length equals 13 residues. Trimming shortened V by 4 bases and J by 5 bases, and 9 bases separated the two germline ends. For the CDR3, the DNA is TGTGCCACCAGTGAACCCGGACAAGATACGCAGTATTTT. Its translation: CATSEPGQDTQYF.

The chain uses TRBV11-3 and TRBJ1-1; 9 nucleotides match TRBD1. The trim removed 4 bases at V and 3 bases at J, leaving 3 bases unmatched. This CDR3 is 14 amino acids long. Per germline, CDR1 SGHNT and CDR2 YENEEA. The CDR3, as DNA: TGTGCCAGCAGCTGGGACAGGGCGGACACTGAAGCTTTCTTT. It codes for CASSWDRADTEAFF.

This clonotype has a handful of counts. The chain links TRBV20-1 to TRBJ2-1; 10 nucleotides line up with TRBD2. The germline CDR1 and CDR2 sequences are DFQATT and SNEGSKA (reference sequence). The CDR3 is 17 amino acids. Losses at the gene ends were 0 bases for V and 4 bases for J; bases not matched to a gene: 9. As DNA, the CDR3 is TGCAGTGCTAGAGATCATAAAAGGGGACTAGCGTACAATGAGCAGTTCTTC. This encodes CSARDHKRGLAYNEQFF.

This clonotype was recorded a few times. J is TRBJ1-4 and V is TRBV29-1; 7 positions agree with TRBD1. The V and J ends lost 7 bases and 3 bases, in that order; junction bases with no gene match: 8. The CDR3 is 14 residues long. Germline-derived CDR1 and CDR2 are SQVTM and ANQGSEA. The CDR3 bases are TGCAGCGAACAGGGGACGCCTTCTAATGAAAAACTGTTTTTT. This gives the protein CSEQGTPSNEKLFF.

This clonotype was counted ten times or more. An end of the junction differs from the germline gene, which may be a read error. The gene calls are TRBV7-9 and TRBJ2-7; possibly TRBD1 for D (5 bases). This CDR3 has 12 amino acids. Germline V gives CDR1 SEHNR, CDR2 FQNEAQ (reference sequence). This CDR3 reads CASSLDIRGASF. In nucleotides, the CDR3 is TGTGCCAGCAGCTTAGATATCCGTGGGGCTTCCTTC.

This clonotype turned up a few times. CDR3 nucleotide sequence: TGCGCCAGCAGTTCCGGGACCGGGACGTTCGAGCAGTACTTC. It translates to CASSSGTGTFEQYF. This chain links TRBV5-1 with TRBJ2-7, with D perhaps given as TRBD1 or TRBD2 (5 bases each). CDR3 length equals 14 residues. CDR1 and CDR2 from the germline V gene are SGHRS and YFSETQ. The V and J ends lost 5 bases and 6 bases respectively, with 18 bases between them.

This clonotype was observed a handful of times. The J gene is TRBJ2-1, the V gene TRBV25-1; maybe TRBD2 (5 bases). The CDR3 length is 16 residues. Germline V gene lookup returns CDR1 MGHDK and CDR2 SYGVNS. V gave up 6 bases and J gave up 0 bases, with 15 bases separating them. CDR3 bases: TGTGCCAGCAGGGAAATGACTACTCACTCCTACAATGAGCAGTTCTTC. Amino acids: CASREMTTHSYNEQFF.

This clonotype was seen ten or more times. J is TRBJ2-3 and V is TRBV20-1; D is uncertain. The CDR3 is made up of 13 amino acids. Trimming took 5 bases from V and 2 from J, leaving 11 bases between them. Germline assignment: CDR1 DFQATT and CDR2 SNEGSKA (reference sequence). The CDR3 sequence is CSAAVIPTDTQYF. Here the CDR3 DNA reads TGCAGTGCTGCAGTCATCCCCACAGATACGCAGTATTTT.

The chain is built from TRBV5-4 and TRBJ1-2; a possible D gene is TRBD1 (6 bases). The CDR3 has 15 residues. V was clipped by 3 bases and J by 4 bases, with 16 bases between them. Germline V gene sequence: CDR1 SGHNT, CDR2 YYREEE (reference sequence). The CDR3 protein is CASSSDSLKGYGYTF. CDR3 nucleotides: TGTGCCAGCAGCTCGGACAGCCTTAAGGGCTATGGCTACACCTTC.

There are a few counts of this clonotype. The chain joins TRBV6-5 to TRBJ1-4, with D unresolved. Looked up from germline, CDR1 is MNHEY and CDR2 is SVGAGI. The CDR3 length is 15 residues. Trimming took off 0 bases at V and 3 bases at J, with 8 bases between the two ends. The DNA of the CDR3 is TGTGCCAGCAGTTACTCAGGAGAGCCTAATGAAAAACTGTTTTTT. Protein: CASSYSGEPNEKLFF.

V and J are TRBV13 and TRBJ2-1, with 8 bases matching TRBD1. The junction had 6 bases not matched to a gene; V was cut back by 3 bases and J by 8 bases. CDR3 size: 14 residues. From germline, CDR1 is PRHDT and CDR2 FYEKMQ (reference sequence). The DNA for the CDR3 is TGTGCCAGCAGCTTCCGGACAGGGAAACATGAGCAGTTCTTC. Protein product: CASSFRTGKHEQFF.

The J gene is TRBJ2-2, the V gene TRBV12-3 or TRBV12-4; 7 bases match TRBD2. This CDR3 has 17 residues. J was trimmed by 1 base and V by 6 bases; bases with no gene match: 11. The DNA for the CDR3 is TGTGCCAGCAGGGATCCTTTTGGGGGGGAGAACACCGGGGAGCTGTTTTTT. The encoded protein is CASRDPFGGENTGELFF.

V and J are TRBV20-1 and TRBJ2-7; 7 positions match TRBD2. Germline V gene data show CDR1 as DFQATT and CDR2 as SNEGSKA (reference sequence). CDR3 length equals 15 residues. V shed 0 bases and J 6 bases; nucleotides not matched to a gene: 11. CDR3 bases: TGCAGTGCTAGAGAGAGCGGGACCCTCGGAGGCGAGCAGTACTTC. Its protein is CSARESGTLGGEQYF.

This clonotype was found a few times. CDR3 loop: CASSQSDLINEKLFF. CDR3 coding DNA: TGCGCCAGCAGCCAATCCGACCTTATTAATGAAAAACTGTTTTTT. The chain recombines TRBV4-1 with TRBJ1-4; D not certain. Germline-derived CDR1 and CDR2 are MGHRA and YSYEKL. V lost 2 bases to trimming and J lost 4 bases, with 11 bases between them. CDR3 size: 15 residues.

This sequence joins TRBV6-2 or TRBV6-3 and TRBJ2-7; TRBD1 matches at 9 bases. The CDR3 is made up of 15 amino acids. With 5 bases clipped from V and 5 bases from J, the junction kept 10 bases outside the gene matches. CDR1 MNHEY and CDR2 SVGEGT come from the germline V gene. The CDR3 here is CASSSRDREIDEQYF. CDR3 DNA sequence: TGTGCCAGCAGTAGCCGGGACAGGGAAATCGACGAGCAGTACTTC.

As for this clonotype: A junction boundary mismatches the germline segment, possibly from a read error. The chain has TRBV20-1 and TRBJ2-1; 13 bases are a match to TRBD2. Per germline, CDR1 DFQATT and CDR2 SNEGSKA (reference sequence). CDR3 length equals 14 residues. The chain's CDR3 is CRGMGTSGVPLGVF. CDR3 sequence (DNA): TGCAGGGGGATGGGGACTAGCGGGGTACCATTAGGAGTCTTC.

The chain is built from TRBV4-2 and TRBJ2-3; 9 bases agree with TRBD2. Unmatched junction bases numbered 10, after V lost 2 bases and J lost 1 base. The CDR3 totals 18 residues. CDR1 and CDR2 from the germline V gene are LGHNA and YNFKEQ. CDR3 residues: CASSQSLAGSGGTDTQYF. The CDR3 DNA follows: TGTGCCAGCAGCCAAAGCCTAGCGGGATCGGGCGGCACAGATACGCAGTATTTT.

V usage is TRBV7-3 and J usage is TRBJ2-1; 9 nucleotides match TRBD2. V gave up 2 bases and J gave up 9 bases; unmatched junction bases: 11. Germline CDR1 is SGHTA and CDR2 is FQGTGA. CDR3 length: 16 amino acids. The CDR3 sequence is CASSLGASGVGGEQFF. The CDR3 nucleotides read TGTGCCAGCAGCTTAGGGGCTAGCGGGGTGGGCGGTGAGCAGTTCTTC.

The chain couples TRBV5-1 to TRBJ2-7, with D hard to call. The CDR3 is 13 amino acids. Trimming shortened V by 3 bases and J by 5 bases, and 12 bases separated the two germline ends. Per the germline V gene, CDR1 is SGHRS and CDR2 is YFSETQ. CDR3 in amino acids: CASSSRIGDEQYF. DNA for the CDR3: TGCGCCAGCAGCTCCCGCATTGGGGACGAGCAGTACTTC. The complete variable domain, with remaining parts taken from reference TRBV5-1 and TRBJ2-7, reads KAGVTQTPRYLIKTRGQQVTLSCSPISGHRSVSWYQQTPGQGLQFLFEYFSETQRNKGNFPGRFSGRQFSNSRSEMNVSTLELGDSALYLCASSSRIGDEQYFGPGTRLTVT.

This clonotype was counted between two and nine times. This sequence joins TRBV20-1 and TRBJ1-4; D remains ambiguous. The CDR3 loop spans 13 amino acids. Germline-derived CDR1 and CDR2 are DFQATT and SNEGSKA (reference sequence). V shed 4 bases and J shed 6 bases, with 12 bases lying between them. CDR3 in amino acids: CSATDNTHEKLFF. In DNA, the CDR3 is TGCAGTGCTACAGACAATACTCATGAAAAACTGTTTTTT.

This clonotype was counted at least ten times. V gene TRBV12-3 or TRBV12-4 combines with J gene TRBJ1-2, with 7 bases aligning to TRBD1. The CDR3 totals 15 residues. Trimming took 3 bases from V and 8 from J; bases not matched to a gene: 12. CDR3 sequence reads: CASSFSPTGLKGYTF. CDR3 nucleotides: TGTGCCAGCAGTTTTAGTCCGACAGGGCTAAAAGGCTACACCTTC.

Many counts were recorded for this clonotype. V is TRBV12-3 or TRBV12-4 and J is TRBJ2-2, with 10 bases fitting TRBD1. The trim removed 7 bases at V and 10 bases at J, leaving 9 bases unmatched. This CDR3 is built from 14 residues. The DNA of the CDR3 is TGTGCCAGCACCGAGGGACAGGGGATTCCGGAGCTGTTTTTT. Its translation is CASTEGQGIPELFF.